A selection of T cell receptor beta chains follows, all from one sample in a study of blood T cell repertoires in COVID-19. Assay used: immunoSEQ multiplex PCR; TCRdb lists only in-frame clones, some missing. The top ten hold approximately 15% of the sample, which has approximately 250,000 clones, approximately 80% seen once. Sequencing was done on a sample of PBMCs or T cells enriched from blood (not recorded which). Source of these receptors: a man between 35 and 55 years old who had recovered from COVID-19. The CDR3 runs from the conserved cysteine through the conserved F or W. Each record gives: V gene, J gene, D gene, clone size, CDR3 protein, CDR3 DNA. D genes are given only for firm matches. A clone size is listed for some rows: how often the clone was seen (once, few, many), or a class if it is expanded.

v_gene: TRBV9
j_gene: TRBJ2-2
d_gene: TRBD1
abundance: NA
CDR3aa: CASSVGQGRIAGELFF
CDR3nt: TGTGCCAGCAGCGTGGGACAGGGAAGGATAGCCGGGGAGCTGTTTTTT

v_gene: TRBV6-4
j_gene: TRBJ2-3
d_gene: TRBD1
abundance: many
CDR3aa: CASQGAPGTDTQYF
CDR3nt: TGTGCCAGTCAGGGGGCTCCTGGCACAGATACGCAGTATTTT

v_gene: TRBV24-1
j_gene: TRBJ1-2
d_gene: TRBD1
abundance: NA
CDR3aa: CATSDSSPGGLGGYTF
CDR3nt: TGTGCCACCAGTGATTCATCTCCAGGGGGGCTGGGGGGCTACACCTTC

v_gene: TRBV9
j_gene: TRBJ2-7
d_gene: NA
abundance: few
CDR3aa: CASSPGGFAYEQYF
CDR3nt: TGTGCCAGCAGCCCGGGGGGCTTCGCCTACGAGCAGTACTTC

v_gene: TRBV29-1
j_gene: TRBJ1-1
d_gene: NA
abundance: few
CDR3aa: CSAATDMNTEAFF
CDR3nt: TGCAGCGCTGCGACAGACATGAACACTGAAGCTTTCTTT

v_gene: TRBV5-4
j_gene: TRBJ1-3
d_gene: NA
abundance: few
CDR3aa: CASSLGQQTIYF
CDR3nt: TGTGCCAGCAGCCTAGGACAGCAAACCATATATTTT

v_gene: TRBV24-1
j_gene: TRBJ1-2
d_gene: TRBD1
abundance: once
CDR3aa: CATSDPKYRDRGAWGYTF
CDR3nt: TGTGCCACCAGTGACCCGAAATACAGGGACAGGGGTGCTTGGGGCTACACCTTC

v_gene: TRBV7-9
j_gene: TRBJ2-2
d_gene: TRBD2
abundance: NA
CDR3aa: CASSFGGSAGELFF
CDR3nt: TGTGCCAGCAGCTTCGGCGGGAGCGCCGGGGAGCTGTTTTTT

v_gene: TRBV14
j_gene: TRBJ1-4
d_gene: NA
abundance: NA
CDR3aa: CASSQTLTNEKLFF
CDR3nt: TGTGCCAGCAGCCAGACTCTCACTAATGAAAAACTGTTTTTT

v_gene: TRBV5-1
j_gene: TRBJ2-2
d_gene: NA
abundance: NA
CDR3aa: CASSAGKGVRNTGELFF
CDR3nt: TGCGCCAGCAGCGCTGGGAAGGGAGTCAGAAACACCGGGGAGCTGTTTTTT

v_gene: TRBV9
j_gene: TRBJ2-4
d_gene: NA
abundance: NA
CDR3aa: CASSTTTDPKNIQYF
CDR3nt: TGTGCCAGCAGCACGACCACAGACCCCAAAAACATTCAGTACTTC

v_gene: TRBV2
j_gene: TRBJ1-1
d_gene: NA
abundance: NA
CDR3aa: CASSSDSRVAEAFF
CDR3nt: TGTGCCAGCAGTTCAGACTCCAGGGTAGCTGAAGCTTTCTTT

v_gene: TRBV9
j_gene: TRBJ1-1
d_gene: NA
abundance: NA
CDR3aa: CASSVSVGYTEAFF
CDR3nt: TGTGCCAGCAGCGTATCCGTGGGCTACACTGAAGCTTTCTTT

v_gene: TRBV7-6
j_gene: TRBJ2-7
d_gene: TRBD2
abundance: many
CDR3aa: CASSLARTSGSEQYF
CDR3nt: TGTGCCAGCAGCTTAGCCCGGACTAGCGGGAGCGAGCAGTACTTC

v_gene: TRBV12-3/TRBV12-4
j_gene: TRBJ1-2
d_gene: NA
abundance: NA
CDR3aa: CASSPGYGYTF
CDR3nt: TGTGCCAGCAGCCCCGGCTATGGCTACACCTTC

v_gene: TRBV27
j_gene: TRBJ1-4
d_gene: NA
abundance: NA
CDR3aa: CATGPGRLHNEKLFF
CDR3nt: TGTGCCACAGGGCCCGGGCGGCTCCATAACGAAAAACTGTTTTTT

v_gene: TRBV4-2
j_gene: TRBJ1-4
d_gene: NA
abundance: NA
CDR3aa: CASSQEGAGSNEKLFF
CDR3nt: TGTGCCAGCAGCCAAGAAGGGGCCGGCTCTAATGAAAAACTGTTTTTT

v_gene: TRBV5-1
j_gene: TRBJ2-7
d_gene: TRBD2
abundance: NA
CDR3aa: CASSNRPGTRNPHEQYF
CDR3nt: TGCGCCAGCAGCAACCGACCCGGGACTAGGAACCCCCACGAGCAGTACTTC

v_gene: TRBV18
j_gene: TRBJ1-4
d_gene: TRBD1
abundance: NA
CDR3aa: CASSMTGGNEKLFF
CDR3nt: TGTGCCAGCTCAATGACAGGGGGGAATGAAAAACTGTTTTTT

v_gene: TRBV10-3
j_gene: TRBJ1-5
d_gene: NA
abundance: NA
CDR3aa: CAISDQNSNQPQHF
CDR3nt: TGTGCCATCAGTGACCAAAATAGCAATCAGCCCCAGCATTTT

v_gene: TRBV6-2/TRBV6-3
j_gene: TRBJ1-1
d_gene: NA
abundance: NA
CDR3aa: CASSYSGRAFF
CDR3nt: TGTGCCAGCAGTTACTCGGGGAGAGCTTTCTTT

v_gene: TRBV7-2
j_gene: TRBJ1-2
d_gene: NA
abundance: NA
CDR3aa: CASSTRTAGMGYGYTF
CDR3nt: TGTGCCAGCAGCACCCGGACAGCGGGAATGGGCTATGGCTACACCTTC

v_gene: TRBV10-1
j_gene: TRBJ2-2
d_gene: NA
abundance: NA
CDR3aa: CASSESGSGGELFF
CDR3nt: TGCGCCAGCAGTGAGTCAGGGAGCGGCGGGGAGCTGTTTTTT

v_gene: TRBV20-1
j_gene: TRBJ2-1
d_gene: NA
abundance: NA
CDR3aa: CSAPVAEQFF
CDR3nt: TGCAGTGCCCCGGTTGCTGAGCAGTTCTTC

v_gene: TRBV5-4
j_gene: TRBJ2-2
d_gene: NA
abundance: NA
CDR3aa: CASSLELATGELFF
CDR3nt: TGTGCCAGCAGCTTGGAACTAGCAACCGGGGAGCTGTTTTTT

v_gene: TRBV15
j_gene: TRBJ2-7
d_gene: NA
abundance: NA
CDR3aa: CATSRDGGFSYEQYF
CDR3nt: TGTGCCACCAGCAGAGATGGGGGGTTTTCCTACGAGCAGTACTTC

v_gene: TRBV29-1
j_gene: TRBJ2-7
d_gene: NA
abundance: NA
CDR3aa: CSVSRGGKGEQYF
CDR3nt: TGCAGCGTTTCTAGGGGGGGAAAAGGCGAGCAGTACTTC

v_gene: TRBV18
j_gene: TRBJ1-3
d_gene: NA
abundance: NA
CDR3aa: CASSPPGTGGYTIYF
CDR3nt: TGTGCCAGCTCACCACCGGGGACCGGAGGGTACACCATATATTTT

v_gene: TRBV30
j_gene: TRBJ2-1
d_gene: NA
abundance: once
CDR3aa: CAWSRDSYNEQFF
CDR3nt: TGTGCCTGGAGTCGGGACTCCTACAATGAGCAGTTCTTC

v_gene: TRBV7-3
j_gene: TRBJ1-1
d_gene: NA
abundance: NA
CDR3aa: CASSSAALMNTEAFF
CDR3nt: TGTGCCAGCAGCTCGGCGGCCCTTATGAACACTGAAGCTTTCTTT

v_gene: TRBV5-1
j_gene: TRBJ2-1
d_gene: TRBD1
abundance: NA
CDR3aa: CASSSRTGSSNEQFF
CDR3nt: TGCGCCAGCAGCTCACGGACAGGGTCGAGCAATGAGCAGTTCTTC